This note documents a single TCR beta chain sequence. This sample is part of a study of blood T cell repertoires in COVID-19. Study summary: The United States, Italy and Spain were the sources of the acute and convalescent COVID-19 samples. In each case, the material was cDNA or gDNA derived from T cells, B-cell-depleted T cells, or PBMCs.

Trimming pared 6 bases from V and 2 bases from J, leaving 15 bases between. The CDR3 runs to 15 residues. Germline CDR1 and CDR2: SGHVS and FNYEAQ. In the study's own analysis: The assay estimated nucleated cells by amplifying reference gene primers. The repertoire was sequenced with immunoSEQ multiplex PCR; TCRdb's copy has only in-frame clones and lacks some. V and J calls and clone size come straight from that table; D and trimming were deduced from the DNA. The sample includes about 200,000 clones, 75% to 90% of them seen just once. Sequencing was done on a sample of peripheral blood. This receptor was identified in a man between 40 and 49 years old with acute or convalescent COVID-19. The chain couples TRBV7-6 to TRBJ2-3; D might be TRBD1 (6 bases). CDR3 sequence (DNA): TGTGCCAGCAGTTTACAGGGCAGAGTCACAGATACGCAGTATTTT. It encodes CASSLQGRVTDTQYF.